Below, one TCR beta chain is given with its context. With 4 bases removed from V and 4 bases from J, the gap between germline ends came to 10 bases. Germline lookup yields CDR1 PRHDT and CDR2 FYEKMQ (reference sequence). The CDR3 loop spans 13 amino acids. These data originate in a study of tumour-infiltrating T cells in Burkitt lymphoma. The wider study: Repertoire clonality predicted overall and progression-free survival.

Clones were read by immunoSEQ multiplex PCR, and TCRdb kept only the in-frame ones, dropping some. Of thousands of clones detected, around 17% appear once; the ten largest clones hold roughly an eighth. V and J are TRBV13 and TRBJ2-5, with TRBD1 as a possible D gene (6 bases). The receptor was isolated from a human donor with diffuse large B-cell lymphoma. Input material: tumor tissue. CDR3 nucleotide sequence: TGTGCCAGCAGCTCCCAGGGGTCAGAGACCCAGTACTTC. Amino acids: CASSSQGSETQYF. Using reference TRBV13 and TRBJ2-5 for the parts outside the CDR3, the full variable domain is AAGVIQSPRHLIKEKRETATLKCYPIPRHDTVYWYQQGPGQDPQFLISFYEKMQSDKGSIPDRFSAQQFSDYHSELNMSSLELGDSALYFCASSSQGSETQYFGPGTRLLVL.